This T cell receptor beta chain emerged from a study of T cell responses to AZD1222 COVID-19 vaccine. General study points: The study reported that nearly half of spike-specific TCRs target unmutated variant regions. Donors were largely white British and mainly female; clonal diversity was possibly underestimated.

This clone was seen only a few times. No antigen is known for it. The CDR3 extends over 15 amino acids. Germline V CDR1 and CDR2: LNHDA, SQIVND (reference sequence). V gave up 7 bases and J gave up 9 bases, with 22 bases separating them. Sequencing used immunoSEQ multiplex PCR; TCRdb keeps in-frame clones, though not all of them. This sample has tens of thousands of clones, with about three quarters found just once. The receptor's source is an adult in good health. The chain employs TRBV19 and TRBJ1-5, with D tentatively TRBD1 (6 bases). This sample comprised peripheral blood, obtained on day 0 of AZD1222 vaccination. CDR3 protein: CASTQQGPQAGPQHF. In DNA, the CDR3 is TGTGCCAGTACCCAACAGGGACCCCAAGCGGGGCCCCAGCATTTT.